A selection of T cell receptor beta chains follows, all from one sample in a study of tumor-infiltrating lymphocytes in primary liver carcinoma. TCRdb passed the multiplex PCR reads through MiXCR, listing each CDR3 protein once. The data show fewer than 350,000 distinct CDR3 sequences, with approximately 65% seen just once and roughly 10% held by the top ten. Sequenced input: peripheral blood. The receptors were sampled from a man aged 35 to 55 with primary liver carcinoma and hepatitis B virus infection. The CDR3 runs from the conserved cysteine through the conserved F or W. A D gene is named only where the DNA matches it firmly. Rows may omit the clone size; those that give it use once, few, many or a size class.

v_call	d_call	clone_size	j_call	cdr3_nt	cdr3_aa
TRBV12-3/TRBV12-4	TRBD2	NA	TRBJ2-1	TGTGCCAGCAGTTTCAGTCTAGCGGGCGGCGACAATGAGCAGTTCTTC	CASSFSLAGGDNEQFF
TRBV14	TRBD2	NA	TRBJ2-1	TGTGCCAGCAGCCAAGATCCCCACCTAGCGGGAGAGTATGAGCAGTTCTTC	CASSQDPHLAGEYEQFF
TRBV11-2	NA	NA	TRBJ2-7	TGTGCCAGCAGCTTGGGAACAAGGCCTACGGAAGAGTGGTACTTC	CASSLGTRPTEEWYF
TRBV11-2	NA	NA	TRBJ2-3	TGTACCAGCAGCGCCAACACAGATACGCAGTATTTT	CTSSANTDTQYF
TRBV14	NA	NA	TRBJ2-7	TGTGCCAGCAGCCATTCGGCGTACGAGCAGTACTTC	CASSHSAYEQYF
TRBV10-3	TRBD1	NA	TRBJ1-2	TGTGCCGTTCCTTTAGGGACAGGAAATTCTAACTATGGCTACACCTTC	CAVPLGTGNSNYGYTF
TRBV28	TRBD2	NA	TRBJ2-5	TGTGCCAGCAGTTTACCTAGCGGGCAAGAGACCCAGTACTTC	CASSLPSGQETQYF
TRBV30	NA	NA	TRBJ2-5	TGTGCCTGGAGAGGAGAGACCCAGTACTTC	CAWRGETQYF
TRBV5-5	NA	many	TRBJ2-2	TGTGCCAGCAGCTTGTCCTCTGCTGGTGGATCCTTCGGCGGGGAGCTGTTTTTT	CASSLSSAGGSFGGELFF
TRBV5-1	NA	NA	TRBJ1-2	TGCGCCAGCGGCGGCGGACAGTCCTATGGCTACACCTTC	CASGGGQSYGYTF
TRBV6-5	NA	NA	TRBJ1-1	TGTGCCAGTAGTTACTCGTTCGGGAGGGCTGAAGCTTTCTTT	CASSYSFGRAEAFF
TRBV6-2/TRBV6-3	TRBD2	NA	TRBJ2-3	TGTGCCAGCGGTTATCGGACTAGCAGCAGCACAGATACGCAGTATTTT	CASGYRTSSSTDTQYF
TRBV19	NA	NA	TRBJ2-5	TGTGCCAGCCGCATGACAGGGGAGGGAGAGACCCAGTACTTC	CASRMTGEGETQYF
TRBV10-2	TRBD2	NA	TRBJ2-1	TGCGCCACCAGTGAGGGTAGGGCTAGCGGGAGGGCCTTTGACCACAATGAGCAGTTCTTC	CATSEGRASGRAFDHNEQFF
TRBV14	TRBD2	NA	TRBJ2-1	TGTGTCAGCAGATCGGGACTAGCGGCGAATGAGCAGTTCTTC	CVSRSGLAANEQFF
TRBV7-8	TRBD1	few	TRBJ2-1	TGTGCCAGCAGCTTATTAACGACAGGGGGTCTAGGGGAGCAGTTCTTC	CASSLLTTGGLGEQFF
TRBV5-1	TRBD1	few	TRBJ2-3	TGCGCCAGCAGCTTGGACAGGGGATACACAGATACGCAGTATTTT	CASSLDRGYTDTQYF
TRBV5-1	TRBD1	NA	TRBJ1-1	TGCGCCAGCGGCCTCGACCCGGGACAGGAAGCTTTCTTT	CASGLDPGQEAFF
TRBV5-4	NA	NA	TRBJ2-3	TGTGCGAGCAGCTCACGGGAGCCCACAGATACGCAGTATTTT	CASSSREPTDTQYF
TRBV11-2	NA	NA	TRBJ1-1	TGTGCCAGCAGCTTAGGAGTTGTAGGGGTCACTGAAGCTTCCTTT	CASSLGVVGVTEASF
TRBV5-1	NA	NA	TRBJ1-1	TGCGCCAGCAGCTTGCTCCTTAAGACAGGAGGGGCTGAAGCTTTCTTT	CASSLLLKTGGAEAFF
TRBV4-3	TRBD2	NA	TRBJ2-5	TGCGCCAGCAGCAAGACTAGCAGTCAAGATATCCAGTACTTC	CASSKTSSQDIQYF
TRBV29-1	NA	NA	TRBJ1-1	TGCAGCGTTGGCCGGGGACATGCAAACACTGATGCTTTCTTT	CSVGRGHANTDAFF
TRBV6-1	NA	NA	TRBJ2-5	TGCGCCAGCAGCGTACCCCCCCTCCGAGAGACCCAGTACTTC	CASSVPPLRETQYF
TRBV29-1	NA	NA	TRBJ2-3	TGCAACGTTGAAGGAGGTGAGGGCTTCGGAGATACGCAGTATTTT	CNVEGGEGFGDTQYF
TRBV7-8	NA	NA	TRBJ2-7	TGTGCCAGCAGCTTAAACAGGGGGGTTAGCGGGAGTGCCTACGAGCAGTACTTC	CASSLNRGVSGSAYEQYF
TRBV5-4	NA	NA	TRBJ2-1	TGTGCCAGCAGCTTACGACAGAGCTCCCACAATGAGCAGTTCTTC	CASSLRQSSHNEQFF
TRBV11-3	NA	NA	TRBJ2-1	TGTGCCAGCAGCTTACGGATCAGGGATCCCTACAATGAGCAGTGTTTC	CASSLRIRDPYNEQCF
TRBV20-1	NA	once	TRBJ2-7	TGCAGTGCTAGTTGGCTCGGCGAGCAGTACTTC	CSASWLGEQYF
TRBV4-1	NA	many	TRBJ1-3	TGCGCCAGCAGCCAAGACGAAGCTTCGGGAAACACCATATATTTT	CASSQDEASGNTIYF
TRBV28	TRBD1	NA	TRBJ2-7	TGTGCCAGTATAAGACAGGGGGTCTACGAGCAGTACTTC	CASIRQGVYEQYF
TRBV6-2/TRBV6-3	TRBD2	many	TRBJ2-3	TGTGCCAGCGGAAATGCGGGAGCGGGGGCAGATACGCAGTATTTT	CASGNAGAGADTQYF
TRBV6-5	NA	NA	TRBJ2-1	TGTGCCAGCAGACCGCTGGGACGGGGCAATGAGCAGTTCTTC	CASRPLGRGNEQFF
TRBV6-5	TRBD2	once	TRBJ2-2	TGTGCCAGCAGCTTCCCCCTTAGGCAGGGAACTAGCGGGAGGGTACGTGGCACCGGGGAGCTGTTTTTT	CASSFPLRQGTSGRVRGTGELFF
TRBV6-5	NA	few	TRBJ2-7	TGTGCCAGCAGTTCCGGGACATATCCCTACGAGCAGTACTTC	CASSSGTYPYEQYF
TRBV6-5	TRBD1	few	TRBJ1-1	TGTGGCAGCCTACCACAGGGGGCTGCTGAAGCTTTCTTT	CGSLPQGAAEAFF
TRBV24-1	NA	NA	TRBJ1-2	TGTGCCACCAGTGATTTTGCCCAGGATGGCTACACCTTC	CATSDFAQDGYTF
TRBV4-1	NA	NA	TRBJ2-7	TGCGCCAGCAGCCCAGGGAGAGACTCCTACGAGCAGTACTTT	CASSPGRDSYEQYF
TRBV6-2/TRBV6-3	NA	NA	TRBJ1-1	TGTGCCAGCAGTTACCAGGGCCTGAACATTGAAGCTTTCTTT	CASSYQGLNIEAFF
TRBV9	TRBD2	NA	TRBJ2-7	TGTGCCAGCAGCGTTAGCGGGACAACCCCGGGAGAGCAGTACTTC	CASSVSGTTPGEQYF
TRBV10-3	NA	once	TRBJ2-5	TGTGCCATCATTGTGTCGTCAGGGTTGCTGGACTTC	CAIIVSSGLLDF
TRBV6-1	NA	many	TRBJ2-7	TGTGCCAGCAGTAAACAGGGTTCCTACGAGCAGTACTTC	CASSKQGSYEQYF
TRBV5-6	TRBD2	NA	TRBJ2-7	TGTACCAGCAGCCAGGGACTAGCGGGCGTGATGTTGTCCTACGAGCAGTACTTC	CTSSQGLAGVMLSYEQYF
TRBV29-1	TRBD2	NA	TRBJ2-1	TGCATCTCCGGGACTAGCAGAAACGAGCAGTTCTTC	CISGTSRNEQFF
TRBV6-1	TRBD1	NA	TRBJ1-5	TGTGTCAGCAGTAACCATCCCGGGACAGGGTCCATTGGCAATCAGCCCCAGCATTTT	CVSSNHPGTGSIGNQPQHF
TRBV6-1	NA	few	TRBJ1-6	TGTGCCAGCACTCGCCGGCCGGGCGGGTATAATTCACCCCTCCACTTT	CASTRRPGGYNSPLHF
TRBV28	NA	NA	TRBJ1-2	TGTGCCAGCAGCAGCGTAAGGGGAGGTGGCTACACCTTC	CASSSVRGGGYTF
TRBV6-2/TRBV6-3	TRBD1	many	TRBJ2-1	TGTGCCAGCAGTTACCCTCCGGGACAGGTCTACAATGAGCAGTTCTTC	CASSYPPGQVYNEQFF
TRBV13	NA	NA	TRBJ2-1	TGTGCCAGCAGCTTAAGGCCGGCTAGTCTCGGCCACAATGAGCAGTTCTTC	CASSLRPASLGHNEQFF
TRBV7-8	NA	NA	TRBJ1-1	TGTGCCAGCAGCTCCCACAGCAGATTCCAGGGTGACACTGAAGCTTTCTTT	CASSSHSRFQGDTEAFF
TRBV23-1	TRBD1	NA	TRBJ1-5	TGCGCCAAGGGACAGGGAGAAAATCAGCCCCAGCATTTT	CAKGQGENQPQHF
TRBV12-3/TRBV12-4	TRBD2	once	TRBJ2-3	TGTGCCAGCTGTTTACTTAGCGGGAGAACTAGCACAGATACGCAGTATTTT	CASCLLSGRTSTDTQYF
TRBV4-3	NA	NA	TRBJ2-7	TGCGCTAGCAGCCAAGAGGGACGGGGAGCCTACGAGCAGTACTTC	CASSQEGRGAYEQYF
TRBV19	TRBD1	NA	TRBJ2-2	TGTGCCAGAAGTAGGACAGGGGTTCAGAACACCGGGGAGCTGTTTTTT	CARSRTGVQNTGELFF
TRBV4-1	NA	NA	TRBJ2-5	TGCGCCAGCAGCCAAGTCGAGAGGGGAGTGACCAGAGAGACCCAGTGCTTC	CASSQVERGVTRETQCF